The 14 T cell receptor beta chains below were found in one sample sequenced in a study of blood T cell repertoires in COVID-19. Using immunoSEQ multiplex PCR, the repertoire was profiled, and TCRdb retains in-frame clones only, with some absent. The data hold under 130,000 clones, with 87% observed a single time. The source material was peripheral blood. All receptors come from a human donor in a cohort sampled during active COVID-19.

Here the CDR3 reads CASSFRFSTSAESGELFF. CDR3 bases: TGTGCCAGCAGCTTTCGTTTCTCGACTAGCGCTGAATCCGGGGAGCTGTTTTTT. V and J are TRBV7-6 and TRBJ2-2; 8 bases line up with TRBD2. From germline, CDR1 is SGHVS and CDR2 FNYEAQ. The CDR3 loop spans 18 amino acids. The V gene end was trimmed by 3 bases and the J gene end by 6 bases; junction bases not matched to a gene: 15. Filled out from reference TRBV7-6 and TRBJ2-2, the complete variable domain reads GAGVSQSPRYKVTKRGQDVALRCDPISGHVSLYWYRQALGQGPEFLTYFNYEAQQDKSGLPNDRFSAERPEGSISTLTIQRTEQRDSAMYRCASSFRFSTSAESGELFFGEGSRLTVL.

CDR3 region: CASSVLAGGHNEQFF. CDR3 bases: TGTGCCAGCAGCGTACTAGCGGGAGGCCACAATGAGCAGTTCTTC. The chain recombines TRBV2 with TRBJ2-1; TRBD2 aligns across 12 bases. The CDR3 totals 15 residues. V trimming: 6 bases; J trimming: 5 bases; junction bases outside the gene matches: 5. Germline values: CDR1 SNHLY, CDR2 FYNNEI.

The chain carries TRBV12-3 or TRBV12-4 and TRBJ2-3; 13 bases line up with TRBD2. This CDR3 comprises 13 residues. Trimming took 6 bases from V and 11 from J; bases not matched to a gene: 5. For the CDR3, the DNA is TGTGCCAGCAGCCAGAGGACTAGCGGGGGGCAGTATTTT. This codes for CASSQRTSGGQYF.

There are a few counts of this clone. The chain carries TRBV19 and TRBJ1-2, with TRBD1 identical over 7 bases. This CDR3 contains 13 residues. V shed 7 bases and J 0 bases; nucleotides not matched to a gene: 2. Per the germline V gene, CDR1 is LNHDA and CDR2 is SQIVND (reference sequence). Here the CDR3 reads CASTGGPNYGYTF. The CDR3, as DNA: TGTGCCAGTACAGGGGGGCCTAACTATGGCTACACCTTC.

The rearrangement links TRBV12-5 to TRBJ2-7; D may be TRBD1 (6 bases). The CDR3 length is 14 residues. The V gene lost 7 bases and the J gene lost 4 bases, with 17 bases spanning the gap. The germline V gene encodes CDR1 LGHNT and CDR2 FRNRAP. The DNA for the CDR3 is TGTGCTAGTGCTCCGGGACAAAACGGGTACGAGCAGTACTTC. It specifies CASAPGQNGYEQYF.

The CDR3 sequence is CASSEYLGTGGYEQYF. As DNA, the CDR3 is TGTGCCAGCAGTGAATATTTAGGGACAGGAGGCTACGAGCAGTACTTC. V is TRBV6-1 and J is TRBJ2-7; 8 positions match TRBD1. CDR3 length: 16 residues. V was pared by 2 bases and J by 3 bases, with 9 bases of the junction left unmatched. Germline V CDR1 and CDR2: MNHNS, SASEGT.

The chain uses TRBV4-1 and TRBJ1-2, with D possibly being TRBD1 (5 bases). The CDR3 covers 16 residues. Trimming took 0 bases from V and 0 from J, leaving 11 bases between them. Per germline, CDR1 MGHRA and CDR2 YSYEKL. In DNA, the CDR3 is TGCGCCAGCAGCCAAGATCAGGCCAGGGCTAACTATGGCTACACCTTC. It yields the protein CASSQDQARANYGYTF.

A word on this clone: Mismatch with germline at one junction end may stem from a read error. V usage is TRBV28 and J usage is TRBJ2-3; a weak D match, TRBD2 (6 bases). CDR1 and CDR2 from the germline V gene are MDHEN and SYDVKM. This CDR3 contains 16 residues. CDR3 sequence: CASRLTHQPGAVPPDF. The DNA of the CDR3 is TGTGCCAGCAGATTAACCCACCAACCGGGAGCCGTGCCGCCGGATTTT.

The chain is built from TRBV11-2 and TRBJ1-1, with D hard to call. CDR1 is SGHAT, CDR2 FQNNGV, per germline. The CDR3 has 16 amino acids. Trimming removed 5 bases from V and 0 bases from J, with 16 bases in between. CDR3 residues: CASSAGFRFLNTEAFF. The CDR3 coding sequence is TGTGCCAGCAGCGCCGGGTTTCGGTTTTTGAACACTGAAGCTTTCTTT.

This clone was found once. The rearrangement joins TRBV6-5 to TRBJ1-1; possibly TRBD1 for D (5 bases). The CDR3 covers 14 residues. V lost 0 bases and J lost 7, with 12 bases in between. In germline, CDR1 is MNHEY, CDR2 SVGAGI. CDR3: CASSYSRQRIEAFF. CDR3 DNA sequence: TGTGCCAGCAGTTACTCAAGACAGCGTATTGAAGCTTTCTTT.

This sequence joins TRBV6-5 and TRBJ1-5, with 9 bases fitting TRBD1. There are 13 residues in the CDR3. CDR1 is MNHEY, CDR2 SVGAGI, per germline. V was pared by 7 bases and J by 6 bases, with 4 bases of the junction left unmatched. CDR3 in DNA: TGTGCCAGCATGGGACAGGGAGGTCAGCCCCAGCATTTT. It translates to CASMGQGGQPQHF.

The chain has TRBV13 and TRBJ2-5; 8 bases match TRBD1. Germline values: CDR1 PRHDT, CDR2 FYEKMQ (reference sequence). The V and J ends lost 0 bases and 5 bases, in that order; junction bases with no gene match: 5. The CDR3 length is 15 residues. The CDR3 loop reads CASSLGRQGAETQYF. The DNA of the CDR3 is TGTGCCAGCAGCTTAGGCCGGCAGGGGGCTGAGACCCAGTACTTC. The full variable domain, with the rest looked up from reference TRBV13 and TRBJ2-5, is AAGVIQSPRHLIKEKRETATLKCYPIPRHDTVYWYQQGPGQDPQFLISFYEKMQSDKGSIPDRFSAQQFSDYHSELNMSSLELGDSALYFCASSLGRQGAETQYFGPGTRLLVL.

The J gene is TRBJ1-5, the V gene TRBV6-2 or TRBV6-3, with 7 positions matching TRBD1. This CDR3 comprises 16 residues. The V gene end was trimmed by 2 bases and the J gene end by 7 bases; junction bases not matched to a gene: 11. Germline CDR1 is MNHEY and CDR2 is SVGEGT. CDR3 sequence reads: CASSYPPGTGAQPQHF. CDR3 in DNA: TGTGCCAGCAGTTACCCACCAGGAACAGGGGCCCAGCCCCAGCATTTT.

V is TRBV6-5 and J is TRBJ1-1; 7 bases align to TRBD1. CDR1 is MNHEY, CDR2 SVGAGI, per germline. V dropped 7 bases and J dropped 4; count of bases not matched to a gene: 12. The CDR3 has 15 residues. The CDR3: CASMKLRQGGTEAFF. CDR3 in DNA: TGTGCCAGCATGAAGCTTAGACAGGGCGGCACTGAAGCTTTCTTT.